This TCR beta chain appears in the sequencing data of a study of cytomegalovirus exposure and HLA in healthy donors. Findings and caveats of the study: CMV serostatus was the only immune exposure information that was available. It was likely that a cluster of highly shared sequence variants was a sequencing artifact. Among TCR beta chains of equal frequency, HLA-associated ones were more clonally expanded in a later analysis.

The primer mix had 60 Vbeta and 13 Jbeta primers. Produced via immunoSEQ multiplex PCR; TCRdb's table is partial and in-frame only. The sample holds some 97,000 clones, more than 60% seen once. The CDR3 has 16 residues. Germline values: CDR1 SEHNR, CDR2 FQNEAQ (reference sequence). Losses at the gene ends were 3 bases for V and 1 base for J; bases not matched to a gene: 4. As regards this clone: Its cognate antigen is unknown.

The receptor's source is a woman aged 18-35 years in good health and CMV-seropositive. The sequenced sample consisted of PBMCs. This chain uses TRBV7-9 with TRBJ1-5; 9 bases are shared with TRBD1. The CDR3 region has the DNA TGTGCCAGCAGCTTGGGGGACAGGGACAGCAATCAGCCCCAGCATTTT. It specifies CASSLGDRDSNQPQHF.